A single sample gave rise to the 28 T cell receptor beta chains below, sequenced in a study of cytomegalovirus exposure and HLA in healthy donors. Primers: 60 Vbeta forward and 13 Jbeta reverse. Assay: immunoSEQ multiplex PCR; the TCRdb copy retains only in-frame clones and omits some. The table lists around 110,000 clones, about 70% of them singletons. The specimen was PBMCs. The receptors here all came from a man aged 30 to 39 in good health and CMV-seropositive.

V and J are TRBV5-6 and TRBJ2-7, with no clear D. CDR1 is SGHDT and CDR2 is YYEEEE in the germline V gene. V lost 1 base to trimming and J lost 3 bases, with 11 bases between them. The CDR3 totals 14 residues. The CDR3 nucleotides read TGTGCCAGCAGCTTGAGACTTACTGACTACGAGCAGTACTTC. It codes for CASSLRLTDYEQYF.

This clone was counted a few times. The chain links TRBV5-4 to TRBJ1-3, with no clear D. The CDR3 is 14 amino acids. CDR1 is SGHNT, CDR2 YYREEE, per germline (reference sequence). Trimming took 1 base from V and 0 from J, leaving 5 bases between them. The CDR3 DNA sequence: TGTGCCAGCAGCTTGAAACACTCTGGAAACACCATATATTTT. This encodes CASSLKHSGNTIYF.

In DNA, the CDR3 is TGTGCCAGCAGTCCTGGACACCGGGGGGCTCCTTACGAGCAGTACTTC. Translated, it gives CASSPGHRGAPYEQYF. The chain couples TRBV6-6 to TRBJ2-7; D is possibly TRBD2 (7 bases). Trimming pared 5 bases from V and 4 bases from J, leaving 21 bases between. Looked up from germline, CDR1 is MNHNY and CDR2 is SVGAGI (reference sequence). The CDR3 length is 16 residues.

V gene TRBV7-9 combines with J gene TRBJ1-1, with 7 bases that match TRBD1. Germline V gene sequence: CDR1 SEHNR, CDR2 FQNEAQ (reference sequence). The CDR3 length is 14 residues. With V trimmed by 5 bases and J by 4 bases, 7 bases remained unmatched. The CDR3 loop is CASSLPGTVTEAFF. The CDR3 DNA follows: TGTGCCAGCAGCCTGCCTGGGACAGTCACTGAAGCTTTCTTT.

This rearrangement joins TRBV12-5 to TRBJ1-6; 9 bases are a match to TRBD1. J lost 8 bases, V lost 1 base, and 9 bases had no gene match. Germline V CDR1 and CDR2: LGHNT, FRNRAP. The length of the CDR3 is 17 residues. As DNA, the CDR3 is TGTGCTAGTGGTTTGGGACTGGGACAGGGCGGGCATTCACCCCTCCACTTT. Translation gives CASGLGLGQGGHSPLHF.

The chain uses TRBV7-2 and TRBJ1-1; D may be TRBD1 (5 bases). There are 15 residues in the CDR3. V lost 1 base to trimming and J lost 1 base, with 10 bases between them. Germline assignment: CDR1 SGHTA and CDR2 FQGNSA. Here the CDR3 reads CASSLEGLGNTEAFF. The CDR3 bases are TGTGCCAGCAGCTTAGAGGGGCTAGGGAACACTGAAGCTTTCTTT.

V is TRBV4-2 and J is TRBJ2-2; the match to TRBD2 covers 10 bases. The CDR3 is 18 residues long. The J segment lost 5 bases and the V segment lost 4 bases, leaving 13 bases of the junction unmatched. CDR1 is LGHNA and CDR2 is YNFKEQ in the germline V gene. This CDR3 is CASSRGGLAGVGTGELFF. The CDR3 DNA follows: TGTGCCAGCAGCCGAGGTGGGCTAGCGGGGGTCGGGACCGGGGAGCTGTTTTTT.

The chain has TRBV5-6 and TRBJ2-3; the match to TRBD2 covers 7 bases. J was trimmed by 2 bases and V by 4 bases; bases with no gene match: 10. This CDR3 is 16 amino acids long. Germline assignment: CDR1 SGHDT and CDR2 YYEEEE. As DNA, the CDR3 is TGTGCCAGCAGCCCGGGGGGACCGCGAATCACAGATACGCAGTATTTT. This translates into CASSPGGPRITDTQYF.

This chain connects TRBV7-2 to TRBJ2-5; 10 bases fit TRBD2. The CDR3 is 17 amino acids. The V gene end was trimmed by 1 base and the J gene end by 4 bases; junction bases not matched to a gene: 9. CDR1 and CDR2 (germline): SGHTA, FQGNSA. The CDR3 bases are TGTGCCAGCAGCTTAGGAGACTCAGCGGGGGGGCGAGAGACCCAGTACTTC. Translated, it gives CASSLGDSAGGRETQYF. Filled out from reference TRBV7-2 and TRBJ2-5, the complete variable domain reads GAGVSQSPSNKVTEKGKDVELRCDPISGHTALYWYRQSLGQGLEFLIYFQGNSAPDKSGLPSDRFSAERTGGSVSTLTIQRTQQEDSAVYLCASSLGDSAGGRETQYFGPGTRLLVL.

V and J are TRBV9 and TRBJ1-2; tentative D call: TRBD1 (5 bases). Germline CDR1 reads SGDLS; CDR2 reads YYNGEE. CDR3 length: 13 amino acids. V was shortened by 3 bases and J by 8 bases, with 14 bases between the two germline ends. CDR3 coding DNA: TGTGCCAGCAGCGGCCCAGGGCTCTGGGGCTACACCTTC. Translated: CASSGPGLWGYTF. Drawing the rest from reference TRBV9 and TRBJ1-2, the complete variable domain is DSGVTQTPKHLITATGQRVTLRCSPRSGDLSVYWYQQSLDQGLQFLIQYYNGEERAKGNILERFSAQQFPDLHSELNLSSLELGDSALYFCASSGPGLWGYTFGSGTRLTVV.

The chain recombines TRBV6-6 with TRBJ2-2; perhaps TRBD2 as D (6 bases). The CDR3 is 15 residues long. With 3 bases removed from V and 5 bases from J, the gap between germline ends came to 13 bases. In germline, CDR1 is MNHNY, CDR2 SVGAGI (reference sequence). In DNA, the CDR3 is TGTGCCAGCAGTTATCGGCCGGAGGGGACCGGGGAGCTGTTTTTT. Residues: CASSYRPEGTGELFF.

CDR3 sequence: CASSYQTVRPIGGYTF. DNA of the CDR3: TGTGCCAGCAGCTACCAGACCGTCAGGCCCATTGGTGGCTACACCTTC. The chain is built from TRBV7-2 and TRBJ1-2; D call uncertain. Trimming cost V 4 bases and J 7 bases, with 22 bases left between them. The CDR3 covers 16 residues. In germline, CDR1 is SGHTA, CDR2 FQGNSA.

The chain carries TRBV7-9 and TRBJ1-6, with 9 bases fitting TRBD1. Looked up from germline, CDR1 is SEHNR and CDR2 is FQNEAQ (reference sequence). V shed 5 bases and J 2 bases; nucleotides not matched to a gene: 4. The CDR3 is 16 amino acids. The DNA of the CDR3 is TGTGCCAGCAGCCGACAGGGGGGTACCTATAATTCACCCCTCCACTTT. Amino acid sequence: CASSRQGGTYNSPLHF.

J is TRBJ2-2 and V is TRBV10-1, with TRBD1 matching 9 bases. Germline CDR1 and CDR2: WNHNN and SYGVQD (reference sequence). The J segment lost 6 bases and the V segment lost 6 bases, leaving 11 bases of the junction unmatched. The CDR3 runs 16 residues. The CDR3 reads CASSGTGRSDAGELFF. DNA for the CDR3: TGCGCCAGCAGCGGGACAGGGAGGTCGGACGCCGGGGAGCTGTTTTTT.

The chain has TRBV30 and TRBJ2-2, with 8 bases that match TRBD1. Per the germline V gene, CDR1 is GTSNPN and CDR2 is SVGIG (reference sequence). V shed 4 bases, J shed 4 bases, and the junction held 5 bases outside the gene matches. This CDR3 has 14 amino acids. CDR3 amino acids: CAWMSGGSTGELFF. The DNA of the CDR3 is TGTGCCTGGATGTCAGGGGGCAGCACCGGGGAGCTGTTTTTT.

The V call is TRBV6-1, the J call TRBJ2-2; no definite D call. The CDR3 is 12 residues long. Germline V lookup: CDR1 MNHNS, CDR2 SASEGT. Trimming took 5 bases from V and 5 from J, leaving 6 bases between them. The CDR3 region is CASSRWTGELFF. CDR3 nucleotides: TGTGCCAGCAGTCGGTGGACCGGGGAGCTGTTTTTT.

The rearrangement joins TRBV28 to TRBJ1-2; D unclear. The CDR3 contains 12 residues. Trimming removed 2 bases from V and 8 bases from J, with 9 bases in between. CDR1 MDHEN and CDR2 SYDVKM come from the germline V gene. The CDR3 region has the DNA TGTGCCAGCAGTTTACTACCTGAGGGCTACACCTTC. It is translated as CASSLLPEGYTF.

This clone has a single count. One end of the junction varies from germline; a read error may be responsible. The chain has TRBV7-9 and TRBJ2-3; D ambiguous. The CDR3 spans 14 residues. Germline CDR1 and CDR2: SEHNR and FQNEAQ (reference sequence). For the CDR3, the DNA is TGTTCCAGCAGCAAACAGATCCGCACAGATACGCAGTATTTT. This gives the protein CSSSKQIRTDTQYF.

The chain employs TRBV28 and TRBJ2-5, with D possibly matching TRBD1 (6 bases). Per germline, CDR1 MDHEN and CDR2 SYDVKM. This CDR3 contains 14 residues. Trimming stripped 5 bases from V and 2 bases from J, with 12 bases between. Written as DNA, the CDR3 is TGTGCCAGCAGTCGAGGGGGAGAACAAGAGACCCAGTACTTC. It codes for CASSRGGEQETQYF. Using reference TRBV28 and TRBJ2-5 for the parts outside the CDR3, the full variable domain is DVKVTQSSRYLVKRTGEKVFLECVQDMDHENMFWYRQDPGLGLRLIYFSYDVKMKEKGDIPEGYSVSREKKERFSLILESASTNQTSMYLCASSRGGEQETQYFGPGTRLLVL.

The chain recombines TRBV4-3 with TRBJ1-1; a weak D match, TRBD1 (5 bases). The V gene's germline CDR1 is LGHNA and CDR2 YSLEER. The CDR3 loop spans 15 amino acids. V was trimmed by 0 bases and J by 5 bases, leaving 13 bases between them. CDR3 coding DNA: TGCGCCAGCAGCCAAGACAGGGCAGGTGGGACTGAAGCTTTCTTT. It encodes CASSQDRAGGTEAFF.

This clone was observed once. The chain is built from TRBV5-1 and TRBJ1-6; D not resolved. The germline V gene has CDR1 SGHRS and CDR2 YFSETQ. The CDR3 contains 14 residues. Between the trimmed V and J ends, which lost 0 bases and 7 bases, there was a span of 8 bases. This chain's CDR3 is CASSLVTENSPLHF. DNA of the CDR3: TGCGCCAGCAGCTTGGTCACGGAGAATTCACCCCTCCACTTT.

The chain couples TRBV2 to TRBJ2-2, with a weak D call TRBD1 (5 bases). Germline CDR1 is SNHLY and CDR2 is FYNNEI. The V gene lost 4 bases and the J gene lost 5 bases, with 11 bases spanning the gap. The CDR3 spans 14 residues. CDR3 loop: CASSVRVETGELFF. The CDR3 DNA sequence: TGTGCCAGCAGTGTCAGGGTGGAGACCGGGGAGCTGTTTTTT.

The chain employs TRBV5-1 and TRBJ2-5; TRBD1 agrees at 11 bases. This CDR3 is 14 amino acids long. The ends lost 6 bases at V and 2 bases at J; junction bases unmatched: 3. The germline V gene has CDR1 SGHRS and CDR2 YFSETQ. CDR3 protein: CASTWDRGQETQYF. In DNA, the CDR3 is TGCGCCAGCACTTGGGACAGGGGGCAAGAGACCCAGTACTTC.

This clone was observed once. V and J are TRBV7-9 and TRBJ2-7; 7 nucleotides agree with TRBD1. The CDR3 consists of 15 residues. Per germline, CDR1 SEHNR and CDR2 FQNEAQ (reference sequence). The V gene end was trimmed by 1 base and the J gene end by 7 bases; junction bases not matched to a gene: 10. CDR3 DNA: TGTGCCAGCAGCTTAGGGCAGGGACAGTTACAGGAGCAGTACTTC. Its translation: CASSLGQGQLQEQYF.

This clone appeared a few times. The chain joins TRBV4-2 to TRBJ1-1; D remains ambiguous. Between the trimmed V and J ends, which lost 1 base and 2 bases, there was a span of 8 bases. The CDR3 is made up of 14 amino acids. The germline gives CDR1 LGHNA, CDR2 YNFKEQ. This CDR3 reads CASSQGVANTEAFF. The CDR3 nucleotides are TGTGCCAGCAGCCAAGGGGTAGCCAACACTGAAGCTTTCTTT.

This chain uses TRBV2 with TRBJ1-1, with D possibly being TRBD1 (5 bases). Trimming pared 7 bases from V and 3 bases from J, leaving 12 bases between. The germline V gene has CDR1 SNHLY and CDR2 FYNNEI. The CDR3 extends over 13 amino acids. In DNA form, the CDR3 reads TGTGCCAGCACCGGGGGGGTGGACACTGAAGCTTTCTTT. It yields the protein CASTGGVDTEAFF.

The chain carries TRBV11-2 and TRBJ1-2, with TRBD1 as a possible D gene (6 bases). V lost 1 base, J lost 6 bases, and 15 bases lay in between. The CDR3 contains 15 residues. Germline CDR1 SGHAT, CDR2 FQNNGV. CDR3 nucleotide sequence: TGTGCCAGCAGCTTAGTCAGCAGGGGAGCGGATGGCTACACCTTC. As protein: CASSLVSRGADGYTF.

The genes are TRBV7-7 and TRBJ2-2; D is uncertain. The V end was cut by 5 bases, the J end by 3 bases, with 4 bases between. This CDR3 comprises 12 residues. CDR1 is SSHAT and CDR2 is FNYEAQ in the germline V gene (reference sequence). Written as DNA, the CDR3 is TGTGCCAGCAGCCTCCACACCGGGGAGCTGTTTTTT. Its protein product is CASSLHTGELFF.